The rows below give T cell receptor beta chains drawn from one sample of a study of T cell responses to AZD1222 COVID-19 vaccine. The protocol was immunoSEQ multiplex PCR, while the TCRdb copy is restricted to in-frame clones and leaves out a portion. The sample consists of about 77,000 clones, roughly nine tenths of them appearing once. The source material was peripheral blood, sampled 28 days after the second AZD1222 dose. Receptor source: an adult who received the AZD1222 COVID-19 vaccine. CDR3s include the opening cysteine and the closing phenylalanine or tryptophan. D genes are given only for firm matches. Not every row has a clone size; where given, it reads once, few, many or a size class.

>TRBV6-5|TRBJ2-3|.|.
CASSYTRERTDTQYF
>TRBV6-5|TRBJ1-5|.|.
CASSSSGVQPQHF
>TRBV14|TRBJ1-2|.|.
CASSRGGGSYSLGYTF
>TRBV30|TRBJ2-2|.|.
CAHKRGTGDTGELFF
>TRBV19|TRBJ2-1|once|TRBD2
CASSIAGLAGKTNEQFF
>TRBV19|TRBJ1-4|.|.
CASSFRTLREKLFF
>TRBV6-5|TRBJ1-2|.|TRBD1
CASSPGGDGYTF
>TRBV4-1|TRBJ1-5|many|.
CASSLGQTSNQPQHF
>TRBV7-6|TRBJ2-5|.|TRBD2
CASSPGLAGGSIQETQYF
>TRBV6-4|TRBJ2-2|.|TRBD1
CASSDEGQGAGGELFF
>TRBV5-4|TRBJ2-2|once|.
CASSLGLTGELFF
>TRBV19|TRBJ2-1|.|TRBD1
CASSEDRGVFF
>TRBV7-6|TRBJ2-3|.|.
CASSRTPRPSTDTQYF
>TRBV27|TRBJ2-1|once|.
CASRVYYGNADNNEQFF
>TRBV5-5|TRBJ1-4|.|.
CASSFQEANEKLFF
>TRBV4-2|TRBJ1-6|few|.
CASSQELQNSPLHF